The present TCR beta chain was sequenced within a study of cytomegalovirus exposure and HLA in healthy donors. Trimming stripped 0 bases from V and 6 bases from J, with 11 bases between. From germline, CDR1 is LGHNA and CDR2 YSLEER. The CDR3 covers 14 residues. As for this clone: Antigen unknown.

Broader study findings: The investigators catalogued 164 TCR beta chains as cytomegalovirus-associated. Immune exposure information available was restricted to CMV serostatus.

60 Vbeta and 13 Jbeta primers were used in PCR. The protocol was immunoSEQ multiplex PCR, while the TCRdb copy is restricted to in-frame clones and leaves out a portion. The repertoire holds about 200,000 clones, with roughly 85% as singletons. V usage is TRBV4-3 and J usage is TRBJ2-5, with a weak D call TRBD2 (5 bases). This clonotype was obtained from a young woman in good health and CMV-seropositive. Sequenced input: PBMCs. The CDR3 DNA follows: TGCGCCAGCAGCCAAGATCGGAGGTGGAAGACCCAGTACTTC. Translated: CASSQDRRWKTQYF.